The 8 T cell receptor beta chains in this list originate from one sample, sequenced in a study of low-dose radiotherapy and immunotherapy resistance in tumors. Primers targeting TRAV and TRBV primed first-strand cDNA, covering alpha and beta chains. With a V-primer adapter and a constant-region primer, TCRs were amplified for 20 PCR cycles. Via MiXCR, TCRdb re-called the reads, giving one row per CDR3 protein. This table holds 65,000 to 95,000 distinct CDR3 sequences, over 15% found once. The time point: before trial treatment. Sequenced material: PBMCs, taken before treatment. Source of these receptors: a male donor with prostate cancer.

This clonotype occurred many times. The V and J genes are TRBV9 and TRBJ2-3; 11 bases align to TRBD2. CDR1 and CDR2 (germline): SGDLS, YYNGEE. This CDR3 is 16 amino acids long. V was pared by 3 bases and J by 6 bases, with 9 bases of the junction left unmatched. The CDR3 loop is CASSATSGTRGDTQYF. CDR3 in DNA: TGTGCCAGCAGCGCGACTAGCGGGACACGGGGCGATACGCAGTATTTT.

The sample holds many counts of this clonotype. The rearrangement uses TRBV4-2 and TRBJ2-5; 7 nucleotides align to TRBD2. Germline CDR1 reads LGHNA; CDR2 reads YNFKEQ. This CDR3 comprises 19 residues. V trimming: 0 bases; J trimming: 4 bases; junction bases outside the gene matches: 17. The CDR3 sequence: CASSQDASDIIRLAETQYF. DNA for the CDR3: TGTGCCAGCAGCCAAGATGCCTCGGACATCATACGACTAGCAGAGACCCAGTACTTC.

The J gene is TRBJ2-5, the V gene TRBV5-1; D gene unclear. Germline loops: CDR1 SGHRS, CDR2 YFSETQ. The CDR3 loop spans 14 amino acids. The V end lost 9 bases, the J end lost 5 bases, and 20 bases lay between the germline ends. CDR3 protein: CATSPTSPLETQYF. The CDR3 bases are TGCGCCACCTCCCCGACCAGCCCTCTGGAGACCCAGTACTTC.

Here the CDR3 DNA reads TGTGCCAGCAGTGAAGGGGCCCAGGGACGCTGGGAGACCCAGTACTTC. It specifies CASSEGAQGRWETQYF. The chain recombines TRBV6-5 with TRBJ2-5, with D perhaps assigned TRBD1 or TRBD2 (5 bases each). Germline lookup yields CDR1 MNHEY and CDR2 SVGAGI. The CDR3 is 16 amino acids. The germline V and J ends were trimmed by 5 bases and 5 bases, with 21 bases remaining between them.

Ten or more counts support this clonotype. This chain connects TRBV6-2 or TRBV6-3 to TRBJ2-2; D perhaps matches TRBD2 (7 bases). Germline lookup yields CDR1 MNHEY and CDR2 SVGEGT. The CDR3 is made up of 16 amino acids. Trimming stripped 7 bases from V and 3 bases from J, with 18 bases between. CDR3 bases: TGTGCCAGCAATGTTTTGGGGGGGGCTTACACCGGGGAGCTGTTTTTT. This gives the protein CASNVLGGAYTGELFF.

The J gene is TRBJ2-7, the V gene TRBV6-5, with a weak D call TRBD1 (6 bases). The CDR3 spans 13 residues. In germline, CDR1 is MNHEY, CDR2 SVGAGI. The germline V and J ends were trimmed by 2 bases and 5 bases, with 10 bases remaining between them. CDR3 in amino acids: CASSYLGGHEQYF. CDR3 sequence (DNA): TGTGCCAGCAGTTACCTTGGGGGCCACGAGCAGTACTTC.

Comment on this clonotype: This likely reflects a read error, since a far larger clone is one base away. This chain links TRBV9 with TRBJ2-7, with a possible D match to TRBD2 (6 bases). The V gene lost 0 bases and the J gene lost 7 bases, with 14 bases spanning the gap. Germline V gives CDR1 SGDLS, CDR2 YYNGEE. There are 14 residues in the CDR3. This CDR3 is CASSVGSGRNEQYF. The CDR3 bases are TGTGCCAGCAGCGTAGGTTCAGGGAGGAATGAGCAGTACTTC.

This clonotype appeared many times. The V and J genes are TRBV27 and TRBJ1-5; D gene uncertain. The CDR3 totals 14 residues. The germline gives CDR1 MNHEY, CDR2 SMNVEV (reference sequence). V lost 6 bases, J lost 2 bases, and 11 bases lay in between. The CDR3 reads CASSRHERNQPQHF. The CDR3 region has the DNA TGTGCCAGCAGCCGACACGAGCGCAATCAGCCCCAGCATTTT.